These 5 T cell receptor beta chains were sequenced from one sample in a study of blood T cell repertoires in COVID-19. Method: immunoSEQ multiplex PCR; TCRdb's copy keeps in-frame clones and lacks some. The table has about 200,000 clones, approximately 87% seen once. Sequenced sample: peripheral blood. These TCRs come from a woman in her fifties or sixties with acute or convalescent COVID-19.

The chain carries TRBV11-2 and TRBJ1-1; possible D gene TRBD1, 5 bases. The germline CDR1 and CDR2 sequences are SGHAT and FQNNGV. Deletions cut 1 base from V and 11 bases from J, with 11 bases between. This CDR3 is 12 amino acids long. The CDR3 region is CASSLGVGPAFF. The CDR3 bases are TGTGCCAGCAGCTTAGGAGTGGGGCCCGCTTTCTTT.

This sequence joins TRBV12-3 or TRBV12-4 and TRBJ2-7, with TRBD1 matching over 7 bases. This CDR3 contains 13 residues. J gave up 3 bases and V 6 bases, and 5 bases lay outside the gene matches. The CDR3 spells CASRVQGNYEQYF. In DNA, the CDR3 is TGTGCCAGCAGAGTACAGGGGAACTACGAGCAGTACTTC.

This clone has a handful of counts. V gene TRBV7-7 combines with J gene TRBJ2-2; a weak D match, TRBD2 (5 bases). The CDR3 consists of 14 residues. Trimming took off 5 bases at V and 0 bases at J, with 7 bases between the two ends. The V gene's germline CDR1 is SSHAT and CDR2 FNYEAQ (reference sequence). In nucleotides, the CDR3 is TGTGCCAGCAGCCCCGGGACGAACACCGGGGAGCTGTTTTTT. Its protein is CASSPGTNTGELFF.

Only one count was recorded for this clone. The chain employs TRBV14 and TRBJ2-1, with D perhaps TRBD1 (6 bases). There are 14 residues in the CDR3. V gave up 3 bases and J gave up 4 bases, with 10 bases separating them. Germline V lookup: CDR1 SGHDN, CDR2 FVKESK. CDR3 in amino acids: CASSQGQGYNEQFF. For the CDR3, the DNA is TGTGCCAGCAGCCAGGGACAAGGGTACAATGAGCAGTTCTTC.

This chain connects TRBV7-9 to TRBJ1-1; 9 positions match TRBD1. This CDR3 spans 15 amino acids. Trimming at V came to 5 bases and at J to 0 bases, leaving 4 bases not matched to a gene. Germline CDR1 is SEHNR and CDR2 is FQNEAQ (reference sequence). The CDR3 DNA reads as TGTGCCAGCAGCCTTGACAGGGGGATGAACACTGAAGCTTTCTTT. It yields the protein CASSLDRGMNTEAFF.